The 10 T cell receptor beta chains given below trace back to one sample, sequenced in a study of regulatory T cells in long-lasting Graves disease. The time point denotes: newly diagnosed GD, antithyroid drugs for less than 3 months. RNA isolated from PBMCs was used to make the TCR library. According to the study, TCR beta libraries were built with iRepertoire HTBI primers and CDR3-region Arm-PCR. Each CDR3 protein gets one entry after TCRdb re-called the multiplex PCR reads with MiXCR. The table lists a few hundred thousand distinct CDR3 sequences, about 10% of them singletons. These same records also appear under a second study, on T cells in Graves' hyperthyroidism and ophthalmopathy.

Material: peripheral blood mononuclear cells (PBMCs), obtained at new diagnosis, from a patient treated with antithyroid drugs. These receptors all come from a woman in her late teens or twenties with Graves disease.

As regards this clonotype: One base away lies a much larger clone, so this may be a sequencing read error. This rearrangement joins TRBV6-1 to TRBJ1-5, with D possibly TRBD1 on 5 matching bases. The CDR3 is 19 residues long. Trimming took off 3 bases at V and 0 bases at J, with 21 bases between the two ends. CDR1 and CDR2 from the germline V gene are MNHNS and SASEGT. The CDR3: CASSESIIVTDNSNQPQHF. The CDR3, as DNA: TGTGCCAGCAGTGAGTCGATTATTGTCACGGACAATAGCAATCAGCCCCAGCATTTT.

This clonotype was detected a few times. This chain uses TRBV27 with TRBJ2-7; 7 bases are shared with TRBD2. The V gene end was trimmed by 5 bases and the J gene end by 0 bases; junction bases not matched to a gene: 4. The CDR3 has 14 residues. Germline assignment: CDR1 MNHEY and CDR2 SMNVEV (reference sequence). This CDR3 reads CASSLRTSSYEQYF. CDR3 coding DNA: TGTGCCAGCAGTCTCCGGACTAGCTCCTACGAGCAGTACTTC.

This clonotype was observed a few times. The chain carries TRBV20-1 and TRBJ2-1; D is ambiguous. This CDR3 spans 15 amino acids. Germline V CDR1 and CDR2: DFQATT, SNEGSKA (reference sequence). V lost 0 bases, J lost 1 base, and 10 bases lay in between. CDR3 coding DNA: TGCAGTGCTAGAGACCGGTACAAATCCTACAATGAGCAGTTCTTC. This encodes CSARDRYKSYNEQFF.

The CDR3 nucleotides read TGTGCCAGCAGCTTAAGGGAGCGGAGATACACCGGGGAGCTGTTTTTT. Amino acids: CASSLRERRYTGELFF. The rearrangement uses TRBV7-3 and TRBJ2-2, with D possibly being TRBD2 (5 bases). Germline V CDR1 and CDR2: SGHTA, FQGTGA. V lost 1 base, J lost 3 bases, and 12 bases lay in between. The CDR3 runs 16 residues.

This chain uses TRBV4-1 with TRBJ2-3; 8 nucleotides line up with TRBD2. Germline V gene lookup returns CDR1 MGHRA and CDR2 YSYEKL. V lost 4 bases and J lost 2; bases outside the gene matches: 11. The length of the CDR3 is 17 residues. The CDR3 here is CASSPLALAEFTDTQYF. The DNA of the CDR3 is TGCGCCAGCAGCCCCCTCGCACTAGCGGAATTCACAGATACGCAGTATTTT.

CDR3: CASSFLRTENEQFF. The CDR3 DNA reads TGCGCCAGCAGCTTCCTCCGGACTGAAAATGAGCAGTTCTTC. The chain has TRBV5-1 and TRBJ2-1, with D possibly matching TRBD2 (5 bases). In germline, CDR1 is SGHRS, CDR2 YFSETQ. The germline V and J ends were trimmed by 2 bases and 7 bases, with 13 bases remaining between them. The CDR3 extends over 14 amino acids.

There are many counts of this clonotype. The CDR3 loop reads CASSSAHPPKETQYF. The CDR3 DNA reads as TGTGCCAGCAGTTCCGCGCACCCCCCAAAAGAGACCCAGTACTTC. The chain uses TRBV12-3 or TRBV12-4 and TRBJ2-5; D unclear. V lost 4 bases, J lost 3 bases, and 15 bases lay in between. The CDR3 consists of 15 residues.

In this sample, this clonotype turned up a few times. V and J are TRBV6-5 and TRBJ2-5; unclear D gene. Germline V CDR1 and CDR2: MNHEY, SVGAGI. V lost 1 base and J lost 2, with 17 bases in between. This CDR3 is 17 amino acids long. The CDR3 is CASSYFDTTARQETQYF. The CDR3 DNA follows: TGTGCCAGCAGTTACTTCGACACAACAGCGAGACAAGAGACCCAGTACTTC.

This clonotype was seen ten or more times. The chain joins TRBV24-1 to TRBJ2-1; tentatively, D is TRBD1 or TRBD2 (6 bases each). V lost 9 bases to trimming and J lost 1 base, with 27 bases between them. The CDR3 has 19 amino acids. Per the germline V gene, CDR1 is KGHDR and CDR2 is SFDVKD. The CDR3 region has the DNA TGTGCCACCTCTCGGGCGGAGGGAAAGACAGGACGATCCTACAATGAGCAGTTCTTC. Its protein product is CATSRAEGKTGRSYNEQFF.

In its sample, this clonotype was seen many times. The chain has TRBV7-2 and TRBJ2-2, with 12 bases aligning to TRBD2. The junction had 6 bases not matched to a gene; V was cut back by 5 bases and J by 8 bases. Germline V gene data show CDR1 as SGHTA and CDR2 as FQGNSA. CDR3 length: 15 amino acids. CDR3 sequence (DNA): TGTGCCAGCAGCCTGACTAGCGGGAGTTCTGGGGAGCTGTTTTTT. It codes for CASSLTSGSSGELFF.